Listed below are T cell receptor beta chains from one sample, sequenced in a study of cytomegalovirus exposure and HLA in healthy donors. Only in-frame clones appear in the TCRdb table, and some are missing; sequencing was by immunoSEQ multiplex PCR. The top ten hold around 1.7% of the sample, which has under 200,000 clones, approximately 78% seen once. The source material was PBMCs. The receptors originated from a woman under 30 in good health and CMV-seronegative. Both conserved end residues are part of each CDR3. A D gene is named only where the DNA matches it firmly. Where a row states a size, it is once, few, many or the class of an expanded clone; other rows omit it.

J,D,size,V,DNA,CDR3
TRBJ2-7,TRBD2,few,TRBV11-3,TGTGCCAGCAGCCCCGGGGGAGGGGACGAGCAGTACTTC,CASSPGGGDEQYF
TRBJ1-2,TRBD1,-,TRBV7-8,TGTGCCAGCAGCGGACAGGGGAACTATGGCTACACCTTC,CASSGQGNYGYTF
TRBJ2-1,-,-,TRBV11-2,TGTGCCAGCAGCTTAGTGGTCGGGGAGCAGTTCTTC,CASSLVVGEQFF
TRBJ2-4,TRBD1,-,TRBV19,TGTGCCAGTAGCTCCAGCGGGACAGGGGCTTCCACTCTAGCCAAAAACATTCAGTACTTC,CASSSSGTGASTLAKNIQYF
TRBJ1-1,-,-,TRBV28,TGTGCCAGCAACTCCGGGTGGGGGCCCGGGACTGAAGCTTTCTTT,CASNSGWGPGTEAFF
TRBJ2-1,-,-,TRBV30,TGTGCCTGGAGTGGTTCTCGAGGATACAATGAGCAGTTCTTC,CAWSGSRGYNEQFF
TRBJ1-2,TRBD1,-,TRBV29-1,TGCAGCGCCCGGACAGGGGGCGGCGGCTACACCTTC,CSARTGGGGYTF
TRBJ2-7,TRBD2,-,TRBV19,TGTGCCAGTAGTATAAGCGGGGGACCCTCCTACGAGCAGTACTTC,CASSISGGPSYEQYF
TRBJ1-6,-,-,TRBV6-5,TGTGCCAGCAGGACAGTTAATAATTCACCCCTCCACTTT,CASRTVNNSPLHF
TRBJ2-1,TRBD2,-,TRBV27,TGTGCCAGCAGTTTATACGGGAGGACTAGCGGGGGGTACAATGAGCAGTTCTTC,CASSLYGRTSGGYNEQFF
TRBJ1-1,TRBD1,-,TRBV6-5,TGTGCCAGCAGGAGACAGGGGGCACCGAACACTGAAGCTTTCTTT,CASRRQGAPNTEAFF
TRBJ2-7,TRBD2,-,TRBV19,TGTGCCAGTAGTATAGTACACCGGGAGGGACCCTACGAGCAGTACTTC,CASSIVHREGPYEQYF
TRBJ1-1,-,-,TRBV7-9,TGTGCCAGCAGCTTAGATGGAGGGACTGAAGCTTTCTTT,CASSLDGGTEAFF
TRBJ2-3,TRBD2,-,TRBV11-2,TGTGCCAGCAGCGCCAGCGGGGGTAGTATAAGCACAGATACGCAGTATTTT,CASSASGGSISTDTQYF
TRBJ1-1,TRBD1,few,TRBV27,TGTGCCAGCGGCGACAGGGCGCCCACTGAAGCTTTCTTT,CASGDRAPTEAFF
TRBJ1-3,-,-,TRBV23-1,TGCGCCAGCAGTCAATTAAATCCCTCCCCAGGGCCTGGAAACACCATATATTTT,CASSQLNPSPGPGNTIYF
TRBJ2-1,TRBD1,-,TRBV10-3,TGTGCCATCAGTGTCGTGGGACAGGGGGCGAATGAGCAGTTCTTC,CAISVVGQGANEQFF
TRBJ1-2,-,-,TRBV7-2,TGTGCCAGCCTAGGCGGTGGGGGCAGCGAATACAACTATGGCTACACCTTC,CASLGGGGSEYNYGYTF
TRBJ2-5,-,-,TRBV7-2,TGTGCCAGCAGCTTGAACAGGCAAGAGACCCAGTACTTC,CASSLNRQETQYF
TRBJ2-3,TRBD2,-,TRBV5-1,TGCGCCAGCAGCTTACTAGCGGGCACAGATACGCAGTATTTT,CASSLLAGTDTQYF
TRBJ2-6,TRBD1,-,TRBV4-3,TGCGCCAGCAGCCAAGATTTCGGGACAGGGGACTCTGGGGCCAACGTCCTGACTTTC,CASSQDFGTGDSGANVLTF
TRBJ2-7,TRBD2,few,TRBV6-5,TGTGCCAGCAGTTACTTCGATAGCGGGAGCTACGAGCAGTACTTC,CASSYFDSGSYEQYF
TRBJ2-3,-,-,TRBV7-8,TGTGCCAGCAGCATACAGGATTACCGTAGCACAGATACGCAGTATTTT,CASSIQDYRSTDTQYF
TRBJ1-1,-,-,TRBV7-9,TGTGCCAGCAGCTTCGAGGGAACTGAAGCTTCCTTT,CASSFEGTEASF
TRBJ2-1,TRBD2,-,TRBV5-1,TGCGCCAGCAGCTTGAGGGGTAGCGGGAGGCCATACAATGAGCAGTTCTTC,CASSLRGSGRPYNEQFF
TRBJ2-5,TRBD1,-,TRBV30,TGTGCCTGGAGTGGGGGACAGAAAGAGACCCAGTACTTC,CAWSGGQKETQYF
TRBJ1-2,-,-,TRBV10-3,TGTGCCATCAGTGAGAACCAGGCGTATGGCTACACCTTC,CAISENQAYGYTF
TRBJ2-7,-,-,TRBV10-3,TGTGCCATCAGTGAGCGTCGTTCAGGCATCTCCTACGAGCAGTACTTC,CAISERRSGISYEQYF
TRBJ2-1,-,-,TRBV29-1,TGCAGCGTTGAAGAAGTGTGGGAGGGGGCCTACAATGAGCAGTTCTTC,CSVEEVWEGAYNEQFF
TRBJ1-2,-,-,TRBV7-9,TGTGCCAGCAGCCTAGGGGCAGGCTACACCTTC,CASSLGAGYTF
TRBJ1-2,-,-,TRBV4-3,TGCGCCAGCAGCCTCTCCAGCGTCCAAGTCCGCGGCTACACCTTC,CASSLSSVQVRGYTF
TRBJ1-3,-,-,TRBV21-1,TGTGCCAGCAGCAAAGATTTCAGGGGGATTAAACCGAGCTCTGGAAACACCATATATTTT,CASSKDFRGIKPSSGNTIYF
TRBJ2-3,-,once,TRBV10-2,TGCGCCAGCAGTGACGGGGTGGGGGATACGCAGTATTTT,CASSDGVGDTQYF
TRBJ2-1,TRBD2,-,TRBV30,TGTGCCTGTAAGACTAGCGGCTCGACCTACAATGAGCAGTTCTTC,CACKTSGSTYNEQFF
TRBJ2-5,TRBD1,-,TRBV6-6,TGTGCCAGCAGGATCGGACAGGGGGCGGAAAAGACCCAGTACTTC,CASRIGQGAEKTQYF
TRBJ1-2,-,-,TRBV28,TGTGCCAGCAGTTTTCAGGGAAATGGCTACACCTTC,CASSFQGNGYTF
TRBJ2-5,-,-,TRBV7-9,TGTGCCAGCAGCCCCCCACCCGCGACAATACACCAAGAGACCCAGTACTTC,CASSPPPATIHQETQYF
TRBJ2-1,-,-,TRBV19,TGTGCCAGTAGTATCACGATTTGGCGGTTGAGCTCCTACAATGAGCAGTTCTTC,CASSITIWRLSSYNEQFF
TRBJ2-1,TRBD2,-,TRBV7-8,TGTGCCAGCTTTACCTCCCCGGCTAGCGGGACTATTAATGAGCAGTTCTTC,CASFTSPASGTINEQFF
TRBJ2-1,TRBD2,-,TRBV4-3,TGCGCCAGCAGCCCAGCAGGGACTAGCGGGAGTAATGAGCAGTTCTTC,CASSPAGTSGSNEQFF
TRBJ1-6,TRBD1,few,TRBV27,TGTGCCAGCAGTCAATCCCGGGACAGCCGCTTGAAATATAATTCACCCCTCCACTTT,CASSQSRDSRLKYNSPLHF
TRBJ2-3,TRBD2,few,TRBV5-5,TGCGCCAGCAGCCAAGATAGGGAGCGGGAGGGCACAGATACGCAGTATTTT,CASSQDREREGTDTQYF
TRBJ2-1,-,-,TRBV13,TGTGCCAGCAGCAGCCGGGACAAGGCGAATGAGCAGTTCTTC,CASSSRDKANEQFF
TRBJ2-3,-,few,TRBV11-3,TGTGCCAGCAGTCCCATGCCCAGAACAGATACGCAGTATTTT,CASSPMPRTDTQYF
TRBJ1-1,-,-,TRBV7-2,TGTGCCAGCAGCTTACCAGTGAACACTGAAGCTTTCTTT,CASSLPVNTEAFF
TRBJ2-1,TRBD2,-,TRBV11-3,TGTGCCAGCAGCCCGGGGACGGACGGGAGGGCCCGGCAGTTCTTC,CASSPGTDGRARQFF
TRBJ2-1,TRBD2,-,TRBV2,TGTGCCAGCAGTGAAGCAGATTTAGGACTAGTCGGGTACAATGAGCAGTTCTTC,CASSEADLGLVGYNEQFF
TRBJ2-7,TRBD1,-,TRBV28,TGTGCCAGTGGACAGGCTTACGAGCAGTACTTC,CASGQAYEQYF
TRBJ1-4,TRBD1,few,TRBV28,TGTGCCAGCAGTCGAGGGGGCGCTGAGGAAAAACTGTTTTTT,CASSRGGAEEKLFF
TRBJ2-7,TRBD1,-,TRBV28,TGTGCCAGCGTAGGAGGACAGGGGGGAATATACGAGCAGTACTTC,CASVGGQGGIYEQYF
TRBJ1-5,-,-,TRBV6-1,TGTGCCAGCAGCCACCCTCTGGCAAATCAGCCCCAGCATTTT,CASSHPLANQPQHF
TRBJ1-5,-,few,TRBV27,TGTGCCAGCAGTTTATCGTCGAATCAGCCCCAGCATTTT,CASSLSSNQPQHF
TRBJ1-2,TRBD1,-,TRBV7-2,TGTGCCAGCAGCTTAGTCCTCGGACAGGGGGCTTCTGGCTACACCTTC,CASSLVLGQGASGYTF
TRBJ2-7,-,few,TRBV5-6,TGTGCCAGCAGCCGTAGGGGCACCTACGAGCAGTACTTC,CASSRRGTYEQYF
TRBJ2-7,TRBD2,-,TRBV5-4,TGTGCCAGCAGCCACCAAGCGGGACCTCCCTACGAGCAGTACTTC,CASSHQAGPPYEQYF
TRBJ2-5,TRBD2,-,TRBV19,TGTGCCAGTAGTATGGGAGGGGACGGGAGTACTCAAGAGACCCAGTACTTC,CASSMGGDGSTQETQYF
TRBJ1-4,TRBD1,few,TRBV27,TGTGCCAGCAGACCTGTGACAGGGCGAGTTAATGAAAAACTGTTTTTT,CASRPVTGRVNEKLFF
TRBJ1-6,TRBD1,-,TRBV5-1,TGCGCCAGCAGCGTGAGGGACAGCTCCTATAATTCACCCCTCCACTTT,CASSVRDSSYNSPLHF
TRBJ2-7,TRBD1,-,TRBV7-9,TGTGCCAGCAGCGCCTGGACAGGGCTTGAGTCCTACGAGCAGTACTTC,CASSAWTGLESYEQYF
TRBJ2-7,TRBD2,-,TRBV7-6,TGTGCCAGCAGCTTGGAGGGACTAGCGGCCAATAGGAACGAGCAGTACTTC,CASSLEGLAANRNEQYF